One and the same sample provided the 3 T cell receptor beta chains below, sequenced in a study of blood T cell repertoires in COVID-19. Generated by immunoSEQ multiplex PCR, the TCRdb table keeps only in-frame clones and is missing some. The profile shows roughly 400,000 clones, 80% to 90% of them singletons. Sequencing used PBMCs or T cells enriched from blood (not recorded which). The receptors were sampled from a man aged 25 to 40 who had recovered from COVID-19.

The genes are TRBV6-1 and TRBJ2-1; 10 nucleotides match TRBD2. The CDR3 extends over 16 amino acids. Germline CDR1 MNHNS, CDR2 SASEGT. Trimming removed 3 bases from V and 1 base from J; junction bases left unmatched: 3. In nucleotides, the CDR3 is TGTGCCAGCAGTGAGTTAGCGGGAGGTTCCTACAATGAGCAGTTCTTC. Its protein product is CASSELAGGSYNEQFF.

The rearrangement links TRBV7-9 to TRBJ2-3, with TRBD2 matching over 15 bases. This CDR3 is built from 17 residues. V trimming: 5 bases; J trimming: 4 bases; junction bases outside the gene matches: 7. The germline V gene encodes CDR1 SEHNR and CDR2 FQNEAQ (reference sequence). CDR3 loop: CASSRTSGREGSDTQYF. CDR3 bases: TGTGCCAGCAGCCGGACTAGCGGGAGGGAGGGGTCAGATACGCAGTATTTT. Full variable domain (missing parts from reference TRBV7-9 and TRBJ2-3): DTGVSQNPRHKITKRGQNVTFRCDPISEHNRLYWYRQTLGQGPEFLTYFQNEAQLEKSRLLSDRFSAERPKGSFSTLEIQRTEQGDSAMYLCASSRTSGREGSDTQYFGPGTRLTVL.

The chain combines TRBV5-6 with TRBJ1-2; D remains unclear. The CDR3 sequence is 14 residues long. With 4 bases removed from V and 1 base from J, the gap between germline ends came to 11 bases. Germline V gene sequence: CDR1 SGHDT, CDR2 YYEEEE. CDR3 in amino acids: CASSTLTVNYGYTF. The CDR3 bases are TGTGCCAGCAGCACACTAACTGTTAACTATGGCTACACCTTC.